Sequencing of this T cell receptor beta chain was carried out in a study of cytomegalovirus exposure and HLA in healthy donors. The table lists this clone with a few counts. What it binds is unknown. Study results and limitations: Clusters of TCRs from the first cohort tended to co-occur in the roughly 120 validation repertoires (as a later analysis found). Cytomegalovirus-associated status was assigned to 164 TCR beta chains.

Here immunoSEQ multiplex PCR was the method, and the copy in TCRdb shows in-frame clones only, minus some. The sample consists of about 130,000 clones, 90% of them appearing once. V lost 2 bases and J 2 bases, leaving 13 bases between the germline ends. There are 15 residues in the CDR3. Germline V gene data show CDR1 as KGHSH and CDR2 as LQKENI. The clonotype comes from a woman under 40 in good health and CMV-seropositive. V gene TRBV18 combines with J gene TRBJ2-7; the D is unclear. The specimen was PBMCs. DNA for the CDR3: TGTGCCAGCTCACCAGTGGGTCCCCAGGCCTACGAGCAGTACTTC. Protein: CASSPVGPQAYEQYF. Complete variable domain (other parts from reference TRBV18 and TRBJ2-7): NAGVMQNPRHLVRRRGQEARLRCSPMKGHSHVYWYRQLPEEGLKFMVYLQKENIIDESGMPKERFSAEFPKEGPSILRIQQVVRGDSAAYFCASSPVGPQAYEQYFGPGTRLTVT.